This T cell receptor (beta chain) was documented in a study of Ad26.COV2.S vaccination and SARS-CoV-2 variants (dated by TCRdb to the early 2020s). Background on the whole study: Vaccine-arm donors came from COV1001, a multicentre, randomized, double-blind, placebo-controlled phase I-IIa trial of Ad26.COV2.S in healthy adults. Ad26.COV2.S was administered intramuscularly at a dose of 5x10^10 or 1x10^11 viral particles, either as one shot or as two shots given 56 days apart. Sequencing of the TCRbeta repertoire served to evaluate the specificity and breadth of SARS-CoV-2-reactive T cell receptors following Ad26.COV2.S vaccination. The TCR-sequenced set comprised approximately 30 samples: approximately 20 Ad26.COV2.S vaccine recipients, 5 placebo recipients and 8 SARS-CoV-2 convalescent individuals. Participants in the trial were split at random into five groups of five each, receiving low-dose or high-dose Ad26.COV2.S once or twice, or else placebo on both occasions. Investigators remained blinded to trial group allocation during experiments and outcome assessment. General study outcomes and caveats: Substantial breadth of spike-specific CD8+ and CD4+ T cell responses was reported after vaccination. The study was not powered to compare responses between vaccine doses or regimens. Comparable non-spike TCR breadth was observed between vaccine and placebo recipients, consistent with only spike being contained in the vaccine. Ad26.COV2.S recipients had higher spike-specific TCR breadth than placebo recipients (P = 0.0014). The authors noted that the TCR breadth and depth analyses may have underestimated total T cell responses.

CDR1 and CDR2 are drawn from the germline V gene: MGHRA, YSYEKL. V is cut by 3 bases and J by 0 bases, and the space between the germline ends is 12 bases. Including cysteine and phenylalanine, the CDR3 has 15 amino acids. CDR3 DNA only is kept here, 45 bases in frame from base 1. A note on this clone: No antigen is known for it. Nothing much larger sits one base from this clone, and base qualities are not available.

The immunoSEQ Assay was the method used to sequence TCRbeta CDR3 regions. After extraction, genomic DNA underwent amplification by bias-controlled multiplex PCR, followed by high-throughput sequencing. The source study handled its data this way. To quantify the absolute abundance of every unique TCRbeta CDR3 region, sequences were collapsed and filtered. T cell fraction was estimated by normalizing TCRbeta template counts to usable DNA, which was measured by amplifying reference genes present in all nucleated cells. Repertoire TCRs were annotated as SARS-CoV-2-specific by exact matching of V gene, CDR3 amino acid sequence and J gene to a known reactive TCR set. MIRA supplied the reference SARS-CoV-2 TCR set, which was filtered for enrichment in COVID-19-positive ImmuneCODE repertoires so that public or cross-reactive TCRs were removed. Using the MIRA antigens, annotated TCRs were further analysed by specific ORF or by position within an ORF. Depth was the summed frequency of annotated unique rearrangements, while breadth was defined as annotated unique rearrangements over total unique productive rearrangements. Group comparisons of TCR breadth used two-sided Wilcoxon rank-sum tests. TCRdb retrieved this table from immuneACCESS and kept in-frame rearrangements only. Not all clones are present; in checked studies, unresolved V genes account for under half, and no reason is known for the remainder. V, J and clone size reflect that table, while D and trimming were determined from the DNA. A total of roughly 410,000 clones appear in this sample, roughly 80% of them only once. The ten largest clones represent around 7.4% of the sample.

This specimen's treatment or condition label, per the study, means: about 20 received Ad26.COV2.S at low or high dose, single or two shots; roughly five received placebo; per-sample allocation not given. Repertoires of vaccine and placebo recipients were sequenced from samples collected on day 63 after the first injection. Between 29 July and 7 August 2020, Cohort 1b enrolled about two dozen adults aged 18-55 years at one site in Boston, USA. Ad26.COV2.S was a replication-incompetent adenovirus type 26 vector that expressed a prefusion-stabilized SARS-CoV-2 spike protein derived from the original Wuhan strain.

Specimen: peripheral blood, collected in a trial of Ad26.COV2.S vaccine versus placebo. The chain is assembled from TRBV4-1 and TRBJ2-7; TRBD2 might be the D gene, on 5 matching bases. The source of this sequence is a person between 18 and 59 years old who received the Ad26.COV2.S COVID-19 vaccine or a placebo. The nucleotide sequence reads as follows: TGCGCCAGCAGCCAGGTGGAACTAGTCTCCTACGAGCAGTACTTC. Its translation is CASSQVELVSYEQYF.